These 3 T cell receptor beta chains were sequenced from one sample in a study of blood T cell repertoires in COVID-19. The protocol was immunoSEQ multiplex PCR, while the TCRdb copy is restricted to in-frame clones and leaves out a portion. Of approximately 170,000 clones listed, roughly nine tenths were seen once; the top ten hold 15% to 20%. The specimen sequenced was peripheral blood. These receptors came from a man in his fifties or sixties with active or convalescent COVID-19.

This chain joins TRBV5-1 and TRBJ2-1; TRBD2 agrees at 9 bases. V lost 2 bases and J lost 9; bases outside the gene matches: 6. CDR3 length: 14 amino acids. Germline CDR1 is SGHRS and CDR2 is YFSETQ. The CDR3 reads CASSLAGGQFEQFF. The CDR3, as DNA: TGCGCCAGCAGCTTAGCGGGGGGCCAGTTTGAGCAGTTCTTC.

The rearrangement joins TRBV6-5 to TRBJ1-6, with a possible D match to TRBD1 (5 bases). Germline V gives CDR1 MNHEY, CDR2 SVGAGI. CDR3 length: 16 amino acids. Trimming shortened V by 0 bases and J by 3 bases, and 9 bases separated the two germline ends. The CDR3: CASSYSIGDYNSPLHF. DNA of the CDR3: TGTGCCAGCAGTTACTCGATAGGGGACTATAATTCACCCCTCCACTTT.

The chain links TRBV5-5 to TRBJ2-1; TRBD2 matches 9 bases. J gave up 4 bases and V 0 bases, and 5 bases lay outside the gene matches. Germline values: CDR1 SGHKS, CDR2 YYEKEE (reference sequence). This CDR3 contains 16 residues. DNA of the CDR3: TGTGCCAGCAGCTTGGATGGTAGCGGGGGTTACAATGAGCAGTTCTTC. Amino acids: CASSLDGSGGYNEQFF.